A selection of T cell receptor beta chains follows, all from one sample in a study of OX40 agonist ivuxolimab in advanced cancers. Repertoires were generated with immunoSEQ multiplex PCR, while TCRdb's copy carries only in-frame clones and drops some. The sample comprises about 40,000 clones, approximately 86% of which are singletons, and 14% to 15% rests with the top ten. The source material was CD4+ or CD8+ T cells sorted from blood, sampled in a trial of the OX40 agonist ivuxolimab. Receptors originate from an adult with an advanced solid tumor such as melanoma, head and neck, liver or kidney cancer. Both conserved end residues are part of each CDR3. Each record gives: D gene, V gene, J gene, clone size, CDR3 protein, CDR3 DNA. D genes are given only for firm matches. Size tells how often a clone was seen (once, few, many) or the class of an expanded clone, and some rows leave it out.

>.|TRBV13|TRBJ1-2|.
CASSLGVLAHGYTF
TGTGCCAGCAGCTTAGGTGTCCTAGCGCATGGCTACACCTTC
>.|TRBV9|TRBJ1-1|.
CASSVTPSWEAFF
TGTGCCAGCAGCGTAACCCCGAGCTGGGAAGCTTTCTTT
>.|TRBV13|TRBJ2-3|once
CASSSRGQSTDTQYF
TGTGCCAGCAGCTCCCGGGGGCAGAGCACAGATACGCAGTATTTT
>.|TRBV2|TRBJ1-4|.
CASSEAGGLGEKLFF
TGTGCCAGCAGTGAAGCAGGCGGGCTCGGGGAAAAACTGTTTTTT
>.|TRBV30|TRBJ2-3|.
CAWDEGRTDTQYF
TGTGCCTGGGATGAAGGTCGCACAGATACGCAGTATTTT
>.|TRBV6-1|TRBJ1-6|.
CASSEFGRAGTYNSPLHF
TGTGCCAGCAGTGAATTCGGCAGGGCCGGGACCTATAATTCACCCCTCCACTTT
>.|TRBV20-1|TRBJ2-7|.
CSATIMEQYF
TGCAGTGCGACGATTATGGAGCAGTACTTC
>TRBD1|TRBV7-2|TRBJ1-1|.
CASSLIEGQGAWNTEAFF
TGTGCCAGCAGCTTAATCGAGGGACAGGGGGCTTGGAACACTGAAGCTTTCTTT
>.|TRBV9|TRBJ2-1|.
CASSVGGGNEQFF
TGTGCCAGCAGCGTAGGAGGGGGGAATGAGCAGTTCTTC
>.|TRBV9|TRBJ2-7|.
CASSPEGSYYEQYF
TGTGCCAGCAGCCCAGAGGGCTCCTACTACGAGCAGTACTTC
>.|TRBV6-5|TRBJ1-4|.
CASSFLPEPTNEKLFF
TGTGCCAGCAGTTTTCTCCCAGAGCCAACTAATGAAAAACTGTTTTTT
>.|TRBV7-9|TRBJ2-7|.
CASSLAGEQYF
TGTGCCAGCAGCTTAGCTGGGGAGCAGTACTTC
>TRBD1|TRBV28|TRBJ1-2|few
CASSLGGTGNGYTF
TGTGCCAGCAGTTTAGGTGGGACAGGGAATGGCTACACCTTC
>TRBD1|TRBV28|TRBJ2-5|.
CASSQSDRGRETQYF
TGTGCCAGCAGTCAATCGGACAGGGGGCGGGAGACCCAGTACTTC
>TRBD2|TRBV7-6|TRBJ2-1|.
CASSLTPGTSPNNEQFF
TGTGCCAGCAGCTTGACCCCCGGGACTAGCCCTAACAATGAGCAGTTCTTC
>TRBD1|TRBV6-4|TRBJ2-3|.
CASSDGTGGDTQYF
TGTGCCAGCAGTGACGGGACAGGGGGAGATACGCAGTATTTT
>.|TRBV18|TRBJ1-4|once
CASSSYQGTTNEKLFF
TGTGCCAGCTCATCATACCAGGGCACAACTAATGAAAAACTGTTTTTT
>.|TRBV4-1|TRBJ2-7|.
CASSETGGFSYEQYF
TGCGCCAGCAGCGAAACTGGTGGATTTTCCTACGAGCAGTACTTC
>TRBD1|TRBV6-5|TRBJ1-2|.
CASSYSRTGTSYGYTF
TGTGCCAGCAGTTACTCGAGGACAGGGACATCCTATGGCTACACCTTC
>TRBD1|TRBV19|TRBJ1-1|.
CASSYQGAVSEAFF
TGTGCCAGTAGTTACCAGGGGGCGGTTAGTGAAGCTTTCTTT
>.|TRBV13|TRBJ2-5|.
CASSSTESQETQYF
TGTGCCAGCAGCTCCACGGAGAGCCAAGAGACCCAGTACTTC
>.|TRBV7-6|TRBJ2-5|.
CASSLDSIRNPQETQYF
TGTGCCAGCAGCTTAGACTCCATTAGAAATCCCCAAGAGACCCAGTACTTC
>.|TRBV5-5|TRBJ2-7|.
CASSSSSYEQYF
TGTGCCAGCAGCTCAAGCTCCTACGAGCAGTACTTC
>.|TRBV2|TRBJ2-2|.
CASSGSDTGELFF
TGTGCCAGCAGTGGGTCTGACACCGGGGAGCTGTTTTTT
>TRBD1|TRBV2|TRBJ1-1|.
CASKRTGGFEAFF
TGTGCCAGCAAACGGACAGGGGGATTTGAAGCTTTCTTT
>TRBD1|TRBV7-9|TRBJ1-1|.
CASSSPEDRVGEAFF
TGTGCCAGCAGCAGCCCGGAGGACAGGGTAGGTGAAGCTTTCTTT
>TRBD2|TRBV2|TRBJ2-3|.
CASLTLAGGTDTQYF
TGTGCCAGCCTCACACTAGCGGGAGGTACAGATACGCAGTATTTT
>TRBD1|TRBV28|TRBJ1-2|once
CASRHVRGRDYGYTF
TGTGCCAGCAGACACGTCAGGGGGCGCGACTATGGCTACACCTTC